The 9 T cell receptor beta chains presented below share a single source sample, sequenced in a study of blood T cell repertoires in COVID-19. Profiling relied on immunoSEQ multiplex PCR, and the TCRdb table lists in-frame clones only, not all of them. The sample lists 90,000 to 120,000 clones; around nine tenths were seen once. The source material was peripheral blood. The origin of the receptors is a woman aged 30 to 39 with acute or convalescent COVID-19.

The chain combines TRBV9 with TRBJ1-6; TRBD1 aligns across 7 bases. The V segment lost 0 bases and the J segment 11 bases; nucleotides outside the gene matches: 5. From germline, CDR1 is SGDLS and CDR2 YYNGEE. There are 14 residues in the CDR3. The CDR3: CASSVGTGFPPLHF. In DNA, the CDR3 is TGTGCCAGCAGCGTAGGGACAGGCTTCCCACCCCTCCACTTT.

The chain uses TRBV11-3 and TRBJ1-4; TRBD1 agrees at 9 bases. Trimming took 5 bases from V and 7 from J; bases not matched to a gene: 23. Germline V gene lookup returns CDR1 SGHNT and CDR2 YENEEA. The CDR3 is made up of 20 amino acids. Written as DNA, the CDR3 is TGTGCCAGCAGCCACCGCCCACAGAACGGGACAGGGCTTACGGGTGAAAAACTGTTTTTT. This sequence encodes CASSHRPQNGTGLTGEKLFF.

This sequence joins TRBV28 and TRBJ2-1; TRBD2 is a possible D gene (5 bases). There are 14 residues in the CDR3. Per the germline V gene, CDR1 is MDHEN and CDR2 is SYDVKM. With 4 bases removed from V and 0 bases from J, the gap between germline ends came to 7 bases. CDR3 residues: CASSSGSSYNEQFF. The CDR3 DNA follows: TGTGCCAGCAGTTCGGGGTCCTCCTACAATGAGCAGTTCTTC.

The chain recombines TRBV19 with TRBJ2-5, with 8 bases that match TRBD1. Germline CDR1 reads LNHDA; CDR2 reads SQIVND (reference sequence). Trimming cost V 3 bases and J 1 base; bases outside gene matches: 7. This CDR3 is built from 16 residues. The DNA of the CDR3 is TGTGCCAGTAGTATCCGTCAGGGGGCGCGCCAAGAGACCCAGTACTTC. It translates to CASSIRQGARQETQYF.

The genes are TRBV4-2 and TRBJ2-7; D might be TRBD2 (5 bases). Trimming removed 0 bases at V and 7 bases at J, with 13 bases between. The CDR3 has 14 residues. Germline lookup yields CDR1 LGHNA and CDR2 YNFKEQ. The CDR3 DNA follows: TGTGCCAGCAGCCAAGAGAGGAATTCGGGGGAGCAGTACTTC. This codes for CASSQERNSGEQYF.

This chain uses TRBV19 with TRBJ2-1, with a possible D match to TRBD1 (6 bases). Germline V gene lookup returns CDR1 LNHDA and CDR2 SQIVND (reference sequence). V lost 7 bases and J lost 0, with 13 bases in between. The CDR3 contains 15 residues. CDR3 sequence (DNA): TGTGCCAGTACCCGACAGGTTTTCTCCTACAATGAGCAGTTCTTC. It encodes CASTRQVFSYNEQFF.

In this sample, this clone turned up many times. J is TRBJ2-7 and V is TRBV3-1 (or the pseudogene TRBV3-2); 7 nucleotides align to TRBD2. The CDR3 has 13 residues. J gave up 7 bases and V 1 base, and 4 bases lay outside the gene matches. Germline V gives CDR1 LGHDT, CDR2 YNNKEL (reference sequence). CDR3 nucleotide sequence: TGTGCCAGCAGCCAAGCGGGGGGTCGGGAGCAGTACTTC. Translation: CASSQAGGREQYF.

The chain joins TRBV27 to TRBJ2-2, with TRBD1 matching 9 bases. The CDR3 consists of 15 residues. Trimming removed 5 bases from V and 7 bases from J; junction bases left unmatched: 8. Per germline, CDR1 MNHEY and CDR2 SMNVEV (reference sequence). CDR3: CASSLRDRVVGELFF. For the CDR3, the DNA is TGTGCCAGCAGTCTCCGGGACAGGGTCGTCGGGGAGCTGTTTTTT.

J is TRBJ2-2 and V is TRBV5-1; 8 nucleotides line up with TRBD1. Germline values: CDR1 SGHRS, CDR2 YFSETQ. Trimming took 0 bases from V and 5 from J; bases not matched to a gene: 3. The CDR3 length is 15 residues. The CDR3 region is CASSLGTGITGELFF. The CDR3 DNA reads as TGCGCCAGCAGCTTGGGGACAGGGATAACCGGGGAGCTGTTTTTT.